These 9 T cell receptor beta chains came from one sample sequenced in a study of cytomegalovirus exposure and HLA in healthy donors. The PCR had 60 Vbeta and 13 Jbeta primers. Only in-frame clones appear in the TCRdb table, and some are missing; sequencing was by immunoSEQ multiplex PCR. The table shows around 140,000 clones, with around three quarters occurring only once. The sample was PBMCs. The receptors were sampled from a woman in her sixties in good health and CMV-seropositive.

This clone occurred a few times. The rearrangement joins TRBV9 to TRBJ2-2, with a possible D match to TRBD2 (6 bases). The CDR3 spans 15 residues. V gave up 4 bases and J gave up 4 bases, with 14 bases separating them. Germline V gene sequence: CDR1 SGDLS, CDR2 YYNGEE. CDR3 sequence (DNA): TGTGCCAGCAGCCTAAACGGGGGTACCACCGGGGAGCTGTTTTTT. It is translated as CASSLNGGTTGELFF.

V gene TRBV14 combines with J gene TRBJ1-2; unclear D gene. In germline, CDR1 is SGHDN, CDR2 FVKESK. The CDR3 runs to 15 residues. V shed 2 bases and J shed 8 bases, with 18 bases lying between them. The chain's CDR3 is CASSQWGRGGRGYTF. The CDR3 bases are TGTGCCAGCAGCCAATGGGGTCGGGGAGGACGGGGCTACACCTTC.

V is TRBV4-2 and J is TRBJ2-3; unclear D gene. V lost 0 bases and J lost 3, with 10 bases in between. Germline V gene lookup returns CDR1 LGHNA and CDR2 YNFKEQ. The CDR3 loop spans 15 amino acids. CDR3 protein: CASSQESTETDTQYF. CDR3 DNA: TGTGCCAGCAGCCAAGAAAGCACCGAAACAGATACGCAGTATTTT.

The chain employs TRBV15 and TRBJ2-7, with D possibly TRBD2 on 5 matching bases. Germline CDR1 and CDR2: LNHNV and YYDKDF (reference sequence). This CDR3 has 14 amino acids. V was trimmed by 0 bases and J by 2 bases, leaving 8 bases between them. In DNA, the CDR3 is TGTGCCACCAGCAGAGATGGGAGACCCTACGAGCAGTACTTC. Translated: CATSRDGRPYEQYF.

The chain joins TRBV6-6 to TRBJ1-1; D remains ambiguous. V was pared by 6 bases and J by 7 bases, with 9 bases between. The CDR3 loop spans 11 amino acids. Germline V CDR1 and CDR2: MNHNY, SVGAGI (reference sequence). In DNA, the CDR3 is TGTGCCAGCAGGCTAGAGTTTGAAGCTTTCTTT. Protein: CASRLEFEAFF.

The genes are TRBV21-1 and TRBJ1-1; TRBD1, the table's D call, lacks a check against the DNA. TRBV21-1 is a pseudogene segment. The CDR3 loop spans 15 amino acids. The CDR3 protein is CASTYRQGSNFEAFF. The CDR3 DNA is TGTGCCAGCACTTATCGACAGGGGTCAAACTTTGAAGCTTTCTTT.

V is TRBV2 and J is TRBJ1-5; 9 positions match TRBD1. The CDR3 consists of 16 residues. CDR1 and CDR2 from the germline V gene are SNHLY and FYNNEI. V shed 2 bases, J shed 6 bases, and the junction held 8 bases outside the gene matches. The DNA of the CDR3 is TGTGCCAGCAGTGAAAGGACAGGGGAGGCGGGTCAGCCCCAGCATTTT. Residues: CASSERTGEAGQPQHF.

The gene calls are TRBV21-1 and TRBJ2-5; the DNA was not used to check the table's D call, TRBD1. TRBV21-1 is a pseudogene locus. The CDR3 sequence is 13 residues long. The CDR3 coding sequence is TGTGCCAGCCCAAGACAGATACAAGAGACCCAGTACTTC. As protein: CASPRQIQETQYF.

The chain carries TRBV25-1 and TRBJ2-5, with D possibly being TRBD2 (5 bases). V was clipped by 6 bases and J by 5 bases, with 10 bases between them. Germline-derived CDR1 and CDR2 are MGHDK and SYGVNS. There are 12 residues in the CDR3. The CDR3 DNA is TGTGCCAGCAGAGCGGTGGGGGAGACCCAGTACTTC. Its translation: CASRAVGETQYF.